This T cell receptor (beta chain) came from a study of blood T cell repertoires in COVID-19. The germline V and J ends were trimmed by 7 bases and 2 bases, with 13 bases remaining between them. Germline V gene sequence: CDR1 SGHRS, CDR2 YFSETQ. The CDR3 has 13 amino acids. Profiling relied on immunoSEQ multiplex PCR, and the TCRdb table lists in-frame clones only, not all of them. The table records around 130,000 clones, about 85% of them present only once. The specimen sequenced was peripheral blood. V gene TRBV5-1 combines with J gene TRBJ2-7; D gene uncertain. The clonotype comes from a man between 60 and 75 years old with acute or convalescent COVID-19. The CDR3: CASSLSSTYEQYF. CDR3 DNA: TGCGCCAGCTCCCTATCGAGTACCTACGAGCAGTACTTC.